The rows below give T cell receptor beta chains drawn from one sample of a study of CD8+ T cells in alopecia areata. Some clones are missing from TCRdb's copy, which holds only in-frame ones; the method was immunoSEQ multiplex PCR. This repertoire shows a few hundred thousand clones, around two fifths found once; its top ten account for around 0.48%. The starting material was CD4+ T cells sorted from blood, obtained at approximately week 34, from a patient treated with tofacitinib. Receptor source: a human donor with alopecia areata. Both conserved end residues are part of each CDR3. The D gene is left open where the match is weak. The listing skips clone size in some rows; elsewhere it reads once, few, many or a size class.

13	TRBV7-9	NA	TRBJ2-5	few	TGTGCCAGCAGCCCACCCGGGAGAGAGACCCAGTACTTC	CASSPPGRETQYF
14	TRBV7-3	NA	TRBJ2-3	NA	TGTGCCAGCAGCTTAAGGCGGAGAGAGGATACGCAGTATTTT	CASSLRRREDTQYF
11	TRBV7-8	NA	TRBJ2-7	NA	TGTGCCAGCAGCTTAACCTCCGAGCAGTACTTC	CASSLTSEQYF
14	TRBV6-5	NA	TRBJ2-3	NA	TGTGCCAGTAAGGCGGGGACCGCCGGAGATACGCAGTATTTT	CASKAGTAGDTQYF
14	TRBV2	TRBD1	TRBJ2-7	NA	TGTGCCAGCAGTGGACAGGGAGTATCGGGCGAGCAGTACTTC	CASSGQGVSGEQYF
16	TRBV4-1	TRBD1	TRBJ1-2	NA	TGCGCCAGCAGCCCTTCGTTTGGACAGGGGATCTATGGCTACACCTTC	CASSPSFGQGIYGYTF
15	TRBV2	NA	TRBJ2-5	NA	TGTGCCAGCAGTGAAGGGGGACCCCAGGGGGAGACCCAGTACTTC	CASSEGGPQGETQYF
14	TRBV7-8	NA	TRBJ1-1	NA	TGTGCCAGCAGCCCACTGGGGCACGGGGGTGAAGCTTTCTTT	CASSPLGHGGEAFF
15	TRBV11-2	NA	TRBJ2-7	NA	TGTGCCAGCAGCTTAGAACCGCGGGGTACCTACGAGCAGTACTTC	CASSLEPRGTYEQYF
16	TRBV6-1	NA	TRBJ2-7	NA	TGTGCCAGCAGTGCCGACCGGGCCACCGTTTCCTACGAGCAGTACTTC	CASSADRATVSYEQYF
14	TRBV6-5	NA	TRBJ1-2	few	TGTGCCAGCAGTTACTCTCCCTCCCTCTATGGCTACACCTTC	CASSYSPSLYGYTF
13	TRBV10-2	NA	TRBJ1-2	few	TGCGCCAGCAGTCAGAACAGGGTCTCTGGCTACACCTTC	CASSQNRVSGYTF
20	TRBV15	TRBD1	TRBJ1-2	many	TGTGCCACCAGCAGAGAGGTATTACGGGGGACAGGTCGGACAAAGGATGGCTACACCTTC	CATSREVLRGTGRTKDGYTF
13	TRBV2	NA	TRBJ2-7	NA	TGTGCCAGCAGTGAAGCCCATTCGGGGGAGCAGTACTTC	CASSEAHSGEQYF
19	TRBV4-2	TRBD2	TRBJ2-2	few	TGTGCCAGCAGCCACCACAACCCGCCGGGACTAGCAGACCCCGGGGAGCTGTTTTTT	CASSHHNPPGLADPGELFF
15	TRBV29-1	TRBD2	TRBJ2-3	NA	TGCAGCGTTGAACAGTCGGGAGGGATCCCAGATACGCAGTATTTT	CSVEQSGGIPDTQYF
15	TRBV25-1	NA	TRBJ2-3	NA	TGTGCCAGCAGTGAAGCAGGGGTGGGCACAGATACGCAGTATTTT	CASSEAGVGTDTQYF
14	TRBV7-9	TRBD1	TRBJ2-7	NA	TGTGCCAGCAGCTGGACAGGTTCCTCCTACGAGCAGTACTTC	CASSWTGSSYEQYF
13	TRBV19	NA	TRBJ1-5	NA	TGTGCCAGTAGTTCGCAGGAATTTCAGCCCCAGCATTTT	CASSSQEFQPQHF
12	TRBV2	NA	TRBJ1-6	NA	TGTGCCAGCGCCCGCTTACGAACACCCCTCCACTTT	CASARLRTPLHF
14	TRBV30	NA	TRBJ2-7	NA	TGTGCCTGGAGTCCGGGCATCCAGAGGTACGAGCAGTACTTC	CAWSPGIQRYEQYF
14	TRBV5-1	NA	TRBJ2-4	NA	TGCGCCAGCAGCTTGTCGGGTTCAAAAAACATTCAGTACTTC	CASSLSGSKNIQYF
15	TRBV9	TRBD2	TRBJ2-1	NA	TGTGCCAGCAGCGTGGGCGGGAGAGGGTTGGATGAGCAGTTCTTC	CASSVGGRGLDEQFF
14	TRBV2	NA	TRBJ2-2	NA	TGTGCCAGCAGAGCGGACTACAACACCGGGGAGCTGTTTTTT	CASRADYNTGELFF
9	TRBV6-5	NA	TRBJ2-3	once	TGTGCGAGCACAGATACGCAGTATTTT	CASTDTQYF
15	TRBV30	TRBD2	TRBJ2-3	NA	TGTGCCTGGAGTGTGTCTGCTAGCGGGAGGGCAGCGCAGTATTTT	CAWSVSASGRAAQYF
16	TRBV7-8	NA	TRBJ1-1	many	TGTGCCAGCAGCCCTACAGGGTCGGGGCTGAACACTGAAGCTTTCTTT	CASSPTGSGLNTEAFF
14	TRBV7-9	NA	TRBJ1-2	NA	TGTGCCAGCAGCTCCGCCTTGGGGGCGGATGGCTACACCTTC	CASSSALGADGYTF
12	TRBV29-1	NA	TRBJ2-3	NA	TGCAGCGTTGAAGAGAGCACAGATACGCAGTATTTT	CSVEESTDTQYF
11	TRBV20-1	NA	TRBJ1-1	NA	TGCAGTGCTGGACACGAGACTGAAGCTTTCTTT	CSAGHETEAFF
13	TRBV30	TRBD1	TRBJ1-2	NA	TGTGCCTGGAGTATCCGGGACAGCTATGGCTACACCTTC	CAWSIRDSYGYTF
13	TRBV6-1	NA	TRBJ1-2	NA	TGTGCCAGCACCGAACCGCCGAACTATGGCTACACCTTC	CASTEPPNYGYTF
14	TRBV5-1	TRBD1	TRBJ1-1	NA	TGCGCCAGCAGCCCTGGACAGGGGCGTACTGAAGCTTTCTTT	CASSPGQGRTEAFF
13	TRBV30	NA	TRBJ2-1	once	TGTGCCTGGAGTGTACGATTATACAATGAGCAGTTCTTC	CAWSVRLYNEQFF
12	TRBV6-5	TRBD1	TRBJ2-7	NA	TGTGCCAGCAGTAGACAGGGCCACGAGCAGTACTTC	CASSRQGHEQYF
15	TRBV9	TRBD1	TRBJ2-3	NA	TGTGCCAGCAGCGCGGGACAGCCAGCAACAGATACGCAGTATTTT	CASSAGQPATDTQYF
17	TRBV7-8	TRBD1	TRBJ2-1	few	TGTGCCAGCAGCTTAGGAAGACAGGGGGCGAGGTACAATGAGCAGTTCTTC	CASSLGRQGARYNEQFF
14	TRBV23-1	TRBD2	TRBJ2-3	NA	TGCGCCAGCAGGACGGGACTAGCGATAGATACGCAGTATTTT	CASRTGLAIDTQYF
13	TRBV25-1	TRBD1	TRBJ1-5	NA	TGTGCCAGCAGCGACAGGGTCATGGGACCCCAGCATTTT	CASSDRVMGPQHF
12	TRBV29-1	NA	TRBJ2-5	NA	TGCAGCGTCCGCAGAGGGGAAGAGACCCAGTACTTC	CSVRRGEETQYF
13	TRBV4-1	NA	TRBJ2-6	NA	TGCGCCAGCAAAAATTCTGGGGCCAACGTCCTGACTTTC	CASKNSGANVLTF
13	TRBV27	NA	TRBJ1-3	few	TGTGCCAGCAGTTTTCTGTCTGGAAACACCATATATTTT	CASSFLSGNTIYF
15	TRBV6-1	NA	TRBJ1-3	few	TGTGCCAGCAGTGAAGCTGGCAGACCGGCGGACACCATATATTTT	CASSEAGRPADTIYF
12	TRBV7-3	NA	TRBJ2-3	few	TGTGCCAGCAGCCCGGACGCAGATACGCAGTATTTT	CASSPDADTQYF
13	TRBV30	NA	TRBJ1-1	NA	TGTGCCTGGAGTGTCGGTTTGAACACTGAAGCTTTCTTT	CAWSVGLNTEAFF
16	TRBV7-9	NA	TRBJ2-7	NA	TGTGCCAGCCCCCCCCCGGACAGCAGGGTAGCCTACGAGCAGTACTTC	CASPPPDSRVAYEQYF
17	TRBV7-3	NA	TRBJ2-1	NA	TGTGCCAGCAGCCCCGAGGTGAGGGATTGGGGCGGCAATGAGCAGTTCTTC	CASSPEVRDWGGNEQFF
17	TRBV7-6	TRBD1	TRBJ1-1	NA	TGTGCCAGCAGCAAGACGCCGGGACAGGTGACGAACACTGAAGCTTTCTTT	CASSKTPGQVTNTEAFF
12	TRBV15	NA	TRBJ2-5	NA	TGTGCCACCAGCGGGCAAGGGGAGACCCAGTACTTC	CATSGQGETQYF
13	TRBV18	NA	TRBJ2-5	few	TGTGCCAGCTCACCAGGGCTTCAAGAGACCCAGTACTTC	CASSPGLQETQYF
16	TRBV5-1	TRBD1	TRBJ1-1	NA	TGCGCCAGCAGCGTAAGGGACAGCTTCATGAACACTGAAGCTTTCTTT	CASSVRDSFMNTEAFF
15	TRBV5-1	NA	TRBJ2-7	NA	TGCGCCAGCAGCTTGGAGGGCCTCGCGCCCTACGAGCAGTACTTC	CASSLEGLAPYEQYF
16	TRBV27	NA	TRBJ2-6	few	TGTGCCAGCAAAAACCTCCCCGGGGCTGGGGCCAACGTCCTGACTTTC	CASKNLPGAGANVLTF
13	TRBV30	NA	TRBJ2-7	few	TGTGCCTGGAATCAACGGAACTCCTACGAGCAGTACTTC	CAWNQRNSYEQYF
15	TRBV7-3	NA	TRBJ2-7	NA	TGTGCCAGCAGCCAAGCGATTGGGGCATCCTACGAGCAGTACTTC	CASSQAIGASYEQYF
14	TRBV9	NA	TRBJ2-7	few	TGTGCCAGCAGCGTAGATTTCGGACCCTACGAGCAGTACTTC	CASSVDFGPYEQYF